This TCR beta chain was recovered during a study of blood T cell repertoires in COVID-19. Study background: Material from acute and convalescent COVID-19 was sourced from the United States, Italy and Spain. T cells, B-cell-depleted T cells, or PBMCs provided the cDNA or gDNA that served as material.

The CDR3 consists of 20 residues. Trimming left V 7 bases short and J 0 bases short, with 24 bases between. Germline CDR1 and CDR2: KGHDR and SFDVKD. Original analysis: Quantification of nucleated cells was approximated via reference gene primer amplification. Repertoires were generated with immunoSEQ multiplex PCR, while TCRdb's copy carries only in-frame clones and drops some. V and J calls and clone size follow that table, whereas D and trimming were derived from the DNA. The repertoire holds some 100,000 clones, with roughly 90% as singletons. The sequenced sample consisted of peripheral blood. The TCR was taken from a woman in her seventies with acute or convalescent COVID-19. The chain uses TRBV24-1 and TRBJ1-6, with D possibly matching TRBD1 (6 bases). The CDR3 coding sequence is TGTGCCACCAGCTACCAGGGGACAATCTGGATGAGCTCCTATAATTCACCCCTCCACTTT. As protein: CATSYQGTIWMSSYNSPLHF.